This paragraph covers one T cell receptor beta chain sequence. The repertoire was sequenced with immunoSEQ multiplex PCR; TCRdb's copy has only in-frame clones and lacks some. Here the sample spans about 93,000 clones, about 91% being singletons. The data derive from a study of OX40 agonist ivuxolimab in advanced cancers. The specimen was CD4+ or CD8+ T cells sorted from blood, collected in a trial of the OX40 agonist ivuxolimab. This TCR derives from an adult with an advanced solid tumor such as melanoma, head and neck, liver or kidney cancer.

The CDR3 sequence: CASSVAGHTDTQYF. For the CDR3, the DNA is TGTGCCAGCAGCGTAGCGGGTCACACAGATACGCAGTATTTT. V usage is TRBV9 and J usage is TRBJ2-3, with unresolved D. Between the trimmed V and J ends, which lost 0 bases and 2 bases, there was a span of 7 bases. Germline lookup yields CDR1 SGDLS and CDR2 YYNGEE. This CDR3 is built from 14 residues.